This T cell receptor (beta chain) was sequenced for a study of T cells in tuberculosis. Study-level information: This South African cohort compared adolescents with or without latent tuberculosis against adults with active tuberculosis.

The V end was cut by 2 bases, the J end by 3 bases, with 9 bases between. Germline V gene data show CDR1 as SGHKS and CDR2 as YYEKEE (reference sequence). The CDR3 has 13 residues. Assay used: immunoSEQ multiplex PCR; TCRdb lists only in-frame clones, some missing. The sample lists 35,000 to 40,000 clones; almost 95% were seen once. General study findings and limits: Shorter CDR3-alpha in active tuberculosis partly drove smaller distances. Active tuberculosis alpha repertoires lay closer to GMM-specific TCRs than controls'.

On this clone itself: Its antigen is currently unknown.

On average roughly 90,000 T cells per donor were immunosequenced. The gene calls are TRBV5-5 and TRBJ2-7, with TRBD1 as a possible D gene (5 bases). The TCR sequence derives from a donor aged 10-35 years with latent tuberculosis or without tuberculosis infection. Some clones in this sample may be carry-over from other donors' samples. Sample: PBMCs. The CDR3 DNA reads TGTGCCAGCAGCTTTGGCACAGGCTACGAGCAGTACTTC. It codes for CASSFGTGYEQYF.